The 19 T cell receptor beta chains given below trace back to one sample, sequenced in a study of T cells in Graves' hyperthyroidism and ophthalmopathy. Amplification of TCR beta CDR3 regions used RNA as the template. Carried out on the TCR CDR3, a first-round RT-PCR used the HTBI primer set. TCRdb recomputed calls from the multiplex PCR reads with MiXCR, one row per CDR3 protein. The sample lists about 340,000 distinct CDR3 sequences, roughly a fifth occurring once. Sequencing was done on a sample of blood. The receptors derive from a woman aged 45-65 years with Graves' hyperthyroidism.

Of note for this clonotype: A clone one base away is much larger, so this may be a read error. The chain uses TRBV28 and TRBJ1-5; 10 nucleotides line up with TRBD1. CDR1 MDHEN and CDR2 SYDVKM come from the germline V gene. The CDR3 is 15 residues long. The junction had 6 bases not matched to a gene; V was cut back by 8 bases and J by 2 bases. CDR3 coding DNA: TGTGCCAGCGCTTGGGGGACAGGGGGCAATCAGCCCCAGCATTTT. This sequence encodes CASAWGTGGNQPQHF.

This clonotype appeared a few times. This sequence joins TRBV2 and TRBJ1-2; D is unresolved. Trimming removed 0 bases at V and 5 bases at J, with 7 bases between. CDR1 is SNHLY, CDR2 FYNNEI, per germline. The CDR3 totals 13 residues. CDR3 region: CASSEALYYGYTF. CDR3 nucleotides: TGTGCCAGCAGTGAAGCGCTTTATTATGGCTACACCTTC.

This clonotype was seen repeatedly, ten times or more. The genes are TRBV9 and TRBJ2-7; weak D call: TRBD2 (6 bases). The CDR3 has 14 residues. Germline V gene sequence: CDR1 SGDLS, CDR2 YYNGEE. The V gene lost 3 bases and the J gene lost 6 bases, with 16 bases spanning the gap. The CDR3 is CASSGGTLEGEQYF. The CDR3 nucleotides are TGTGCCAGCAGCGGCGGGACTCTAGAAGGCGAGCAGTACTTC. Based on the CDR3 plus reference TRBV9 and TRBJ2-7, the full variable domain is DSGVTQTPKHLITATGQRVTLRCSPRSGDLSVYWYQQSLDQGLQFLIQYYNGEERAKGNILERFSAQQFPDLHSELNLSSLELGDSALYFCASSGGTLEGEQYFGPGTRLTVT.

The genes are TRBV29-1 and TRBJ1-1, with a tentative D call TRBD1 (5 bases). The CDR3 covers 12 residues. Germline V lookup: CDR1 SQVTM, CDR2 ANQGSEA. Trimming took off 8 bases at V and 3 bases at J, with 13 bases between the two ends. The CDR3 region has the DNA TGCAGCCCCCCGGGGGGGGACACTGAAGCTTTCTTT. Protein: CSPPGGDTEAFF.

The chain has TRBV9 and TRBJ2-3; maybe TRBD2 (5 bases). Germline CDR1 and CDR2: SGDLS and YYNGEE. This CDR3 has 12 amino acids. V was trimmed by 4 bases and J by 7 bases, leaving 10 bases between them. CDR3 in amino acids: CASSRSGNTQYF. The CDR3 coding sequence is TGTGCCAGCAGCCGGTCCGGGAATACGCAGTATTTT. The full variable domain, completed using reference TRBV9 and TRBJ2-3, is DSGVTQTPKHLITATGQRVTLRCSPRSGDLSVYWYQQSLDQGLQFLIQYYNGEERAKGNILERFSAQQFPDLHSELNLSSLELGDSALYFCASSRSGNTQYFGPGTRLTVL.

This clonotype appeared a single time. This chain connects TRBV2 to TRBJ2-1; TRBD2 aligns across 8 bases. With V trimmed by 6 bases and J by 3 bases, 4 bases remained unmatched. The CDR3 spans 14 residues. CDR1 is SNHLY and CDR2 is FYNNEI in the germline V gene. The CDR3: CASSAGGGYNEQFF. In nucleotides, the CDR3 is TGTGCCAGCAGCGCCGGGGGGGGCTACAATGAGCAGTTCTTC.

The rearrangement links TRBV9 to TRBJ2-3, with D perhaps TRBD1 (6 bases). V was clipped by 4 bases and J by 2 bases, with 11 bases between them. The CDR3 runs 14 residues. Germline-derived CDR1 and CDR2 are SGDLS and YYNGEE. CDR3 bases: TGTGCCAGCAGCTCAACAGGGATCACAGATACGCAGTATTTT. It translates to CASSSTGITDTQYF.

This clonotype was seen many times. The gene calls are TRBV18 and TRBJ2-7; D is perhaps TRBD1 or TRBD2 (5 bases each). The length of the CDR3 is 15 residues. Germline CDR1 KGHSH, CDR2 LQKENI. V lost 0 bases and J 3 bases, leaving 12 bases between the germline ends. The CDR3 DNA reads as TGTGCCAGCTCACCACCCGAGGGACGGCGCTACGAGCAGTACTTC. Translating gives CASSPPEGRRYEQYF.

The chain employs TRBV7-8 and TRBJ1-1; D not certain. Germline lookup yields CDR1 SGHVS and CDR2 FQNEAQ. The CDR3 loop spans 14 amino acids. V lost 5 bases and J lost 6, with 16 bases in between. The chain's CDR3 is CASSKKRDRAEAFF. The CDR3 bases are TGTGCCAGCAGCAAAAAGAGGGATCGGGCTGAAGCTTTCTTT.

This clonotype occurred many times. This rearrangement joins TRBV5-6 to TRBJ2-3; 7 bases fit TRBD2. The germline V gene encodes CDR1 SGHDT and CDR2 YYEEEE. This CDR3 comprises 15 residues. J was trimmed by 2 bases and V by 0 bases; bases with no gene match: 3. The CDR3 spells CASSLAGGPTDTQYF. In DNA form, the CDR3 reads TGTGCCAGCAGCTTGGCGGGAGGACCCACAGATACGCAGTATTTT.

Of note for this clonotype: A read error may produce the germline difference seen at one junction end. The rearrangement joins TRBV7-8 to TRBJ2-7; D not resolved. This CDR3 region has 15 residues. Germline V gene lookup returns CDR1 SGHVS and CDR2 FQNEAQ. CDR3 region: CASSQDSSRSYEQYF. CDR3 DNA sequence: TGCGCCAGCAGCCAAGATTCAAGCAGGTCCTACGAGCAGTACTTC.

This clonotype has more than one count but fewer than ten. The rearrangement uses TRBV10-3 and TRBJ1-1, with D possibly matching TRBD1 (6 bases). Germline V gives CDR1 ENHRY, CDR2 SYGVKD. V was trimmed by 2 bases and J by 4 bases, leaving 17 bases between them. The CDR3 length is 16 residues. The CDR3 spells CAISEPRGGTGTEAFF. CDR3 in DNA: TGTGCCATCAGTGAGCCGAGGGGGGGTACGGGCACTGAAGCTTTCTTT.

This clonotype appeared many times. This rearrangement joins TRBV28 to TRBJ1-1, with 8 bases identical to TRBD1. V shed 3 bases and J 1 base; nucleotides not matched to a gene: 1. Germline V gene sequence: CDR1 MDHEN, CDR2 SYDVKM. This CDR3 has 14 amino acids. In DNA form, the CDR3 reads TGTGCCAGCAGTTTGCAGGGGGCGAACACTGAAGCTTTCTTT. Its protein is CASSLQGANTEAFF.

In this sample, this clonotype turned up a few times. The rearrangement uses TRBV20-1 and TRBJ1-5, with TRBD1 as a possible D gene (5 bases). V was clipped by 7 bases and J by 2 bases, with 15 bases between them. The germline V gene encodes CDR1 DFQATT and CDR2 SNEGSKA (reference sequence). The CDR3 consists of 14 residues. CDR3 protein: CSVTGRGGNQPQHF. The CDR3 bases are TGCAGTGTTACGGGGAGGGGAGGCAATCAGCCCCAGCATTTT.

This clonotype turned up a few times. The rearrangement links TRBV10-3 to TRBJ2-7; D call uncertain. This CDR3 has 12 residues. Per the germline V gene, CDR1 is ENHRY and CDR2 is SYGVKD. V was cut by 8 bases and J by 4 bases, with 12 bases left in between. CDR3 nucleotide sequence: TGTGCCATCGGTCTTCATACTTACGAGCAGTACTTC. Translating gives CAIGLHTYEQYF.

This clonotype was observed once. The chain joins TRBV20-1 to TRBJ2-1; 9 bases match TRBD2. The CDR3 consists of 16 residues. V was clipped by 1 base and J by 8 bases; unmatched bases: 12. The V gene's germline CDR1 is DFQATT and CDR2 SNEGSKA (reference sequence). The CDR3, as DNA: TGCAGTGCTAGAGTTCTTGGCGGGAGGGCTAGGGATGAGCAGTTCTTC. Its protein product is CSARVLGGRARDEQFF.

This clonotype was counted a few times. This chain joins TRBV6-1 and TRBJ2-3, with D perhaps matching TRBD1 (5 bases). V lost 8 bases, J lost 1 base, and 16 bases lay in between. Germline values: CDR1 MNHNS, CDR2 SASEGT. The CDR3 is made up of 15 amino acids. The CDR3 nucleotides read TGTGCCAGCCGCTCAGGGCAGGGCCGCACAGATACGCAGTATTTT. Translating it yields CASRSGQGRTDTQYF.

This clonotype was seen more than once but under ten times. The chain recombines TRBV14 with TRBJ2-1; no clear D gene. The CDR3 has 14 residues. CDR1 and CDR2 (germline): SGHDN, FVKESK. V lost 0 bases and J lost 5, with 8 bases in between. CDR3 DNA sequence: TGTGCCAGCAGCCAAGATCGACTTAACAATGAGCAGTTCTTC. This codes for CASSQDRLNNEQFF.

This clonotype was found many times. V is TRBV3-1 and J is TRBJ1-2; the D gene is possibly TRBD1 (6 bases). V was cut by 0 bases and J by 4 bases, with 6 bases left in between. This CDR3 is 13 amino acids long. The germline CDR1 and CDR2 sequences are LGHDT and YNNKEL (reference sequence). The CDR3 bases are TGTGCCAGCAGCCAAGAGGACAGCTATGGCTACACCTTC. Its translation: CASSQEDSYGYTF.